This entry is about one T cell receptor (beta chain). This sample is drawn from a study of cytomegalovirus exposure and HLA in healthy donors. Between the trimmed V and J ends, which lost 8 bases and 3 bases, there was a span of 23 bases. CDR1 MNHEY and CDR2 SMNVEV come from the germline V gene (reference sequence). The CDR3 runs to 16 residues. With 60 Vbeta and 13 Jbeta primers, the PCR was carried out. Original processing methods: In a later analysis, around 11 million of 75 million to 85 million unique beta chains occurred in at least two donors. Produced via immunoSEQ multiplex PCR; TCRdb's table is partial and in-frame only. The V and J calls and the clone size are those of that table, but D and trimming were determined from the DNA. This table has 100,000 to 150,000 clones, roughly two thirds appearing once.

The chain links TRBV27 to TRBJ2-7; weak D call: TRBD1 (5 bases). Sequencing input: PBMCs. The TCR originated in a man between 25 and 39 years old in good health and CMV-seropositive. CDR3 amino acids: CASFPRGPGYLYEQYF. CDR3 bases: TGTGCCAGCTTCCCGCGTGGGCCAGGGTACCTCTACGAGCAGTACTTC.